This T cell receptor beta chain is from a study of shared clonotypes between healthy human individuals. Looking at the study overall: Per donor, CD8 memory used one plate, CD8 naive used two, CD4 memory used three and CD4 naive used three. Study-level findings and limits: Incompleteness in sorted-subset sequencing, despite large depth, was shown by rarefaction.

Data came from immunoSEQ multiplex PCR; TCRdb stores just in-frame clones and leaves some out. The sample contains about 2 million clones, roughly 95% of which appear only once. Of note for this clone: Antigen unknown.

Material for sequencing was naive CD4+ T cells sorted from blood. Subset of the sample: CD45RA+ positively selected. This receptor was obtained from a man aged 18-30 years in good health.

This chain's CDR3 is CASSLQRVGTEAFF. The CDR3 region has the DNA TGCGCCAGCAGCTTACAAAGGGTAGGCACTGAAGCTTTCTTT. The gene calls are TRBV5-1 and TRBJ1-1; no firm D call. There are 14 residues in the CDR3. Germline V gene lookup returns CDR1 SGHRS and CDR2 YFSETQ. Trimming pared 2 bases from V and 4 bases from J, leaving 12 bases between.